This TCR beta chain was profiled in a study of glioma-infiltrating T cells. Ten or more counts support this clonotype. Its antigen is unknown. TCR alpha and beta CDR3 regions were amplified from RNA using iRepertoire nested multiplex PCR. In TCRdb, the multiplex PCR reads were re-called with MiXCR into one record per CDR3 protein. The sample includes about 89,000 distinct CDR3 sequences, about 23% seen only once; the top ten take more than 6.5%. Findings and limits, study-wide: Tissue and blood shared very few CDR3 sequences.

The J segment lost 6 bases and the V segment lost 3 bases, leaving 9 bases of the junction unmatched. Germline V lookup: CDR1 SGHNT, CDR2 YYREEE (reference sequence). There are 16 residues in the CDR3. The TCR sequence derives from a human donor with low-grade glioma or glioblastoma, undergoing nonglioma brain surgery, or in good health (not recorded which). The V call is TRBV5-4, the J call TRBJ2-3; TRBD2 matches at 11 bases. Sequencing was performed on glioma tissue, nonneoplastic brain tissue, or PBMCs (not recorded which). CDR3 in DNA: TGTGCCAGCAGCTCGGACGGCGCTAGCGGGAGGGATACGCAGTATTTT. Translated, it gives CASSSDGASGRDTQYF.